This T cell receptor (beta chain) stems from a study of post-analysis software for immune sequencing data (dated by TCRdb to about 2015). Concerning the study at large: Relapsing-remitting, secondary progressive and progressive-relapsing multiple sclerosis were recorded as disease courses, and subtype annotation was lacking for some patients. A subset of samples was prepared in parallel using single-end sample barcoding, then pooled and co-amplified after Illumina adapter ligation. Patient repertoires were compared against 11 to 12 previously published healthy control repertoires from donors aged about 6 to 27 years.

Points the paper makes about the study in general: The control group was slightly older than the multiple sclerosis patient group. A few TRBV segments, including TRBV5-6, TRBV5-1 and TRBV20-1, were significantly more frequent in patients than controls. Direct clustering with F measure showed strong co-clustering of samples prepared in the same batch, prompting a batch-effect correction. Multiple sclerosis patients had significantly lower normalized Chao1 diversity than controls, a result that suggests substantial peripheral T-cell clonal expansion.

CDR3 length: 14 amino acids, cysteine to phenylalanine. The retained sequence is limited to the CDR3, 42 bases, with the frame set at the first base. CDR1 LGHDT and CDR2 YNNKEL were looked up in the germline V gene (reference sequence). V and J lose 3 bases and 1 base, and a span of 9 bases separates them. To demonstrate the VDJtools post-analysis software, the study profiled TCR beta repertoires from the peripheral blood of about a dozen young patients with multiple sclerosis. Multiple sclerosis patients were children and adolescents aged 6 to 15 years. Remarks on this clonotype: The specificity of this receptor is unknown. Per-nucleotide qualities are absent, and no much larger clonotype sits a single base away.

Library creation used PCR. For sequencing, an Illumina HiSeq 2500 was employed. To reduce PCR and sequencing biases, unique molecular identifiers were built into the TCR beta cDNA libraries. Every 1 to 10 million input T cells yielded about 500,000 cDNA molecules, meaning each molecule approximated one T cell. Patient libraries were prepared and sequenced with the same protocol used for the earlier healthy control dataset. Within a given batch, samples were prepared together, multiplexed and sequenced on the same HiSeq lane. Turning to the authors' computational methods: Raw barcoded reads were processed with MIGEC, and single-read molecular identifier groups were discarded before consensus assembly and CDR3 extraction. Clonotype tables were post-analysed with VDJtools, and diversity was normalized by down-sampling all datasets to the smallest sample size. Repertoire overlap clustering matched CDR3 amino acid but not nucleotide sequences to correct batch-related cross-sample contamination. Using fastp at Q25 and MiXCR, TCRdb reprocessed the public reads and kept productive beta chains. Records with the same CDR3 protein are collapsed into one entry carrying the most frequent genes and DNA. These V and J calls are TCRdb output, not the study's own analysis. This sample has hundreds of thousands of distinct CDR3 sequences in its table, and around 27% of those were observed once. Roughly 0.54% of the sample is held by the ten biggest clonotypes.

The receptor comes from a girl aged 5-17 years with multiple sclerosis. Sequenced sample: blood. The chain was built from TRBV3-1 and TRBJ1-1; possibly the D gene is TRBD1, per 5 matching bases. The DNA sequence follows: TGTGCCAGCAGCCAGGGGGGGGAGAACACTGAAGCTTTCTTT. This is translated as CASSQGGENTEAFF.